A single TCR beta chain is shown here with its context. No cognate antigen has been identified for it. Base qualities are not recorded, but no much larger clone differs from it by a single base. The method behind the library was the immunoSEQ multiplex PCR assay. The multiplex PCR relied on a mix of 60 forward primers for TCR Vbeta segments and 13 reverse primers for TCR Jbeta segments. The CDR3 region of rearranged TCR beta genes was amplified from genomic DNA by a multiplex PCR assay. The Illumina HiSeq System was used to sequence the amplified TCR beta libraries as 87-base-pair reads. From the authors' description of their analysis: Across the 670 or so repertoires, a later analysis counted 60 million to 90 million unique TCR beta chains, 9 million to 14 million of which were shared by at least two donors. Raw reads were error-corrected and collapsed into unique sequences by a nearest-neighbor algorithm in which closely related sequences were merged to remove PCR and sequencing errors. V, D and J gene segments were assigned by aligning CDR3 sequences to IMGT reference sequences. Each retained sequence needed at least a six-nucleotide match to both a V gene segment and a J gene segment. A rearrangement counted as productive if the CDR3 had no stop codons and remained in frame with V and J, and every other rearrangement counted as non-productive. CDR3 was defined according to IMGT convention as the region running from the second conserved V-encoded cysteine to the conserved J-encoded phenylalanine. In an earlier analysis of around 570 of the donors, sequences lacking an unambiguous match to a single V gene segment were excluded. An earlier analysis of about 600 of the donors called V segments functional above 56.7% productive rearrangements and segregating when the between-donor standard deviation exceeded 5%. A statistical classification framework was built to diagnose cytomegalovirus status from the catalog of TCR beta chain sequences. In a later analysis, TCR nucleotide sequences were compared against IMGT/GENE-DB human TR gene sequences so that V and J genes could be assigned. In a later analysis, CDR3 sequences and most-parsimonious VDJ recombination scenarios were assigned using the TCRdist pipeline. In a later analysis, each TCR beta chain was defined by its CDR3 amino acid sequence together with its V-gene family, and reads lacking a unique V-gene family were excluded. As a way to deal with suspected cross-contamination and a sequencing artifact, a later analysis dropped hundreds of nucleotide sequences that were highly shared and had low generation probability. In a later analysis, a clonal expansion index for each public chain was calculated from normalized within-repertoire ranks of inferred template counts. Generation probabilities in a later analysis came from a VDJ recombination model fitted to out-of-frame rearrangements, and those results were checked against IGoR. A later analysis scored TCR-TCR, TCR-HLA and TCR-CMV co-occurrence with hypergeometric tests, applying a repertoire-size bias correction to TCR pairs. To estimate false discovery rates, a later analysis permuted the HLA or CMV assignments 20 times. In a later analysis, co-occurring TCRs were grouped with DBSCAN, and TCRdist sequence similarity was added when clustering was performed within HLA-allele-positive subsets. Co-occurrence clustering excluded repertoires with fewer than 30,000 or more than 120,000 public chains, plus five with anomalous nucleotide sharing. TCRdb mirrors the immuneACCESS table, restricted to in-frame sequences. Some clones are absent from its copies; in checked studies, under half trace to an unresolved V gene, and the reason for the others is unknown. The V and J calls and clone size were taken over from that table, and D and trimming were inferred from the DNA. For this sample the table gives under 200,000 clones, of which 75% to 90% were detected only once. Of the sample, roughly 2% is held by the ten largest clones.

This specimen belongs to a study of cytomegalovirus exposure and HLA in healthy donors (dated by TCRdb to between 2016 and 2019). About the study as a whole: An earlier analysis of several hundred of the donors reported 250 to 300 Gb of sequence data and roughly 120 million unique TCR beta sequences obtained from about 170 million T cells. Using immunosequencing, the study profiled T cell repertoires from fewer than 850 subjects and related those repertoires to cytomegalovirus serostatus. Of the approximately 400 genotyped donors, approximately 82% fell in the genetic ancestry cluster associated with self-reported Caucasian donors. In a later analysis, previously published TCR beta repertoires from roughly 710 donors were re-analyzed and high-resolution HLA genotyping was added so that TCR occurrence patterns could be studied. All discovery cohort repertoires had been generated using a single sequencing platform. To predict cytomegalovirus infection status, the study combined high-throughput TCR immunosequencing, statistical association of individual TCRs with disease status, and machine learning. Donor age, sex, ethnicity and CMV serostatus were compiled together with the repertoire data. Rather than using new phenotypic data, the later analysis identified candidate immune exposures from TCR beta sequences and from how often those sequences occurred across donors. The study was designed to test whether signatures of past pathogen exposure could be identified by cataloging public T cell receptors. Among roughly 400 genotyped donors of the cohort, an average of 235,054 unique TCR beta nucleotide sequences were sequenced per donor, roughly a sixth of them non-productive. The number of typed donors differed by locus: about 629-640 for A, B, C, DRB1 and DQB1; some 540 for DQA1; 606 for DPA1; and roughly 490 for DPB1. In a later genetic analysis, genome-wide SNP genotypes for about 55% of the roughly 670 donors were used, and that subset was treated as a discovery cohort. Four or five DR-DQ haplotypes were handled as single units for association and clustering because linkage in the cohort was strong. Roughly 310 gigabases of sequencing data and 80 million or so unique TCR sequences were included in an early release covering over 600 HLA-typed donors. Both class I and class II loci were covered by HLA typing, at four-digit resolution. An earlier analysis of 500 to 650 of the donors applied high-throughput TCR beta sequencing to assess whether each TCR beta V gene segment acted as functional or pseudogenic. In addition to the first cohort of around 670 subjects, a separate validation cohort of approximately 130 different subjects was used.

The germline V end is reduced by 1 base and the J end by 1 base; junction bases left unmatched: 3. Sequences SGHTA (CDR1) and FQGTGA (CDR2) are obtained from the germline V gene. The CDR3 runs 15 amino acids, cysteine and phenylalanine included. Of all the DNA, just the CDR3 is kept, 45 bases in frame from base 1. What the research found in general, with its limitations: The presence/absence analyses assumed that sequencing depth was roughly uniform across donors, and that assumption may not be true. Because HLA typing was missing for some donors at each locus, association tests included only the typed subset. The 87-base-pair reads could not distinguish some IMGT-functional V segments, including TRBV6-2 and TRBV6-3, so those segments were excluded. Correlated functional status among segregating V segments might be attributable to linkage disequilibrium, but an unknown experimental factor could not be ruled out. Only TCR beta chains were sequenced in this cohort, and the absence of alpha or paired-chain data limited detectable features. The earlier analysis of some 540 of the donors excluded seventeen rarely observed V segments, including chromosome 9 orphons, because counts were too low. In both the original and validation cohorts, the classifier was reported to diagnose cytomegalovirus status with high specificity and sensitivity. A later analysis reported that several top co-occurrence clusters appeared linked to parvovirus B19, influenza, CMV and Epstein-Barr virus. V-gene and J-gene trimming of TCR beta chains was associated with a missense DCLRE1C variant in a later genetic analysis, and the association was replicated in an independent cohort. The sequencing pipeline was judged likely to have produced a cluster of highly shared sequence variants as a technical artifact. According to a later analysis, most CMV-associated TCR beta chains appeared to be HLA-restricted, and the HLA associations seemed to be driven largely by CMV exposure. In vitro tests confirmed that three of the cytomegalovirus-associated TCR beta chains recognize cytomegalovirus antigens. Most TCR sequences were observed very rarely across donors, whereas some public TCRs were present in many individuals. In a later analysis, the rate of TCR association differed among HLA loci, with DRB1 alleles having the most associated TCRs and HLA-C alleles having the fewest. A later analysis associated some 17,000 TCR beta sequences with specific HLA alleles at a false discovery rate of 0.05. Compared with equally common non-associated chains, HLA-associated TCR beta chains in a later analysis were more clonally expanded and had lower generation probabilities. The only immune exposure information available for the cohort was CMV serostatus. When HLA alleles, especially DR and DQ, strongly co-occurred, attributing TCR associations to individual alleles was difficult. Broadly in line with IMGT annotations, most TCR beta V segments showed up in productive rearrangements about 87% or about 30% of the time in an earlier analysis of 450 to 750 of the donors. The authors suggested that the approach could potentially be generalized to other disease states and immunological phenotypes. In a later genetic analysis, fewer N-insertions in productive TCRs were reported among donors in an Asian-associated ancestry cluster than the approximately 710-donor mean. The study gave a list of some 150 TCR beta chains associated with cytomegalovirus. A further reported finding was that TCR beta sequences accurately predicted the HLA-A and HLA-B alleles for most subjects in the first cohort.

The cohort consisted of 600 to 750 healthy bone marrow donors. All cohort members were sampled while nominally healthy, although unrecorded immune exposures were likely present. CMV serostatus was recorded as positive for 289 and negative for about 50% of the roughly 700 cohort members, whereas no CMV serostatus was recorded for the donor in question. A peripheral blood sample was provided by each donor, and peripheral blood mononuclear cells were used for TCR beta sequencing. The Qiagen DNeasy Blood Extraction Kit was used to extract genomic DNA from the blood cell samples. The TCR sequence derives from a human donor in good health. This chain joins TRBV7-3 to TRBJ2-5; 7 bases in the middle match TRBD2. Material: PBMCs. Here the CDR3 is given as CASSLSPGGQETQYF. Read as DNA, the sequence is TGTGCCAGCAGCTTAAGTCCGGGGGGCCAAGAGACCCAGTACTTC.